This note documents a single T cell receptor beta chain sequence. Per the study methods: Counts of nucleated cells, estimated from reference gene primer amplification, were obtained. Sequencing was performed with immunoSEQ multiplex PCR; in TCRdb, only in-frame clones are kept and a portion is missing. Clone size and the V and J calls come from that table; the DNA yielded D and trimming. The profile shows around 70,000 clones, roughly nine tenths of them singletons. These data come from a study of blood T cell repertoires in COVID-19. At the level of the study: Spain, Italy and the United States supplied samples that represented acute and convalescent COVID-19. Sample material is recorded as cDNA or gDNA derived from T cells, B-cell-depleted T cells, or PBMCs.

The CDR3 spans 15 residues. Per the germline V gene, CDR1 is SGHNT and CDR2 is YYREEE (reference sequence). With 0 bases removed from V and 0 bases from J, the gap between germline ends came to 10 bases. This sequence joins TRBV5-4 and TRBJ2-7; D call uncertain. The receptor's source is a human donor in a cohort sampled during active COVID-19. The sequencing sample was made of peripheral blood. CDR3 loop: CASSLGPVSSYEQYF. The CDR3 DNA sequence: TGTGCCAGCAGCTTGGGGCCCGTCAGCTCCTACGAGCAGTACTTC.